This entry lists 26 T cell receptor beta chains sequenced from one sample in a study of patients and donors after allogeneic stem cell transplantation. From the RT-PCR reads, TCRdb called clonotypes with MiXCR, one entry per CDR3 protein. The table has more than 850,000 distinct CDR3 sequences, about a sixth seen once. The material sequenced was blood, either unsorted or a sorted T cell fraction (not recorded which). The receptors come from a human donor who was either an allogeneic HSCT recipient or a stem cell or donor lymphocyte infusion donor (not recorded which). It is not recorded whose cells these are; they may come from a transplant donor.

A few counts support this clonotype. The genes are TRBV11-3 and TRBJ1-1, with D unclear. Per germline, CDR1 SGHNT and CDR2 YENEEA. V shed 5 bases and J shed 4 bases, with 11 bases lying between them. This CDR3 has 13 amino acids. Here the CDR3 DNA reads TGTGCCAGCAGCCAACTTACCGCCACTGAAGCTTTCTTT. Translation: CASSQLTATEAFF.

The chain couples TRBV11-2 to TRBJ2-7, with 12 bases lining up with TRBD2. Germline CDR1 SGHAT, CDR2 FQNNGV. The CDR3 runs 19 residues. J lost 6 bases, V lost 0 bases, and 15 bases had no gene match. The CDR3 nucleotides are TGTGCCAGCAGCTTAGATAGACCTAGCGGGAGGGCCCAAGAGCGCGAGCAGTACTTC. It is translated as CASSLDRPSGRAQEREQYF.

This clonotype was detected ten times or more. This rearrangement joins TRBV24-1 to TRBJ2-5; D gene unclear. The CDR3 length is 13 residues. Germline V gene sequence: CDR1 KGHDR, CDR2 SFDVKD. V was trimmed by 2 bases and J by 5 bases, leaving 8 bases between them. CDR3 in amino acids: CATSDSPSETQYF. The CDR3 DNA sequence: TGTGCCACCAGTGATTCCCCGTCGGAGACCCAGTACTTC.

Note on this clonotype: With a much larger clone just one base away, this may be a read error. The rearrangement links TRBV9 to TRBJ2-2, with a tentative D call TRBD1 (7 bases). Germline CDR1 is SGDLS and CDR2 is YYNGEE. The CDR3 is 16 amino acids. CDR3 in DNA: TGTGCCAGCAGCCCTCGGACAGGCGGGAACGCCGGGGAGCTGTTTTTT. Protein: CASSPRTGGNAGELFF. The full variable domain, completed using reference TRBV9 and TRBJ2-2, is DSGVTQTPKHLITATGQRVTLRCSPRSGDLSVYWYQQSLDQGLQFLIQYYNGEERAKGNILERFSAQQFPDLHSELNLSSLELGDSALYFCASSPRTGGNAGELFFGEGSRLTVL.

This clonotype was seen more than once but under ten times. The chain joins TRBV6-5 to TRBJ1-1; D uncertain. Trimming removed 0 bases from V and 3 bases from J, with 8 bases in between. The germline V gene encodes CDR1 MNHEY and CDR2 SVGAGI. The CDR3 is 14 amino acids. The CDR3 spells CASSYSTRYTEAFF. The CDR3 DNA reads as TGTGCCAGCAGTTACTCGACGAGGTACACTGAAGCTTTCTTT.

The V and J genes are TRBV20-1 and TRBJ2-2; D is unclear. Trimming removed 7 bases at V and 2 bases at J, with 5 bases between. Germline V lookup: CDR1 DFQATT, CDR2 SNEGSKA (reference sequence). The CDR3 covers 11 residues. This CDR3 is CSVPNTGELFF. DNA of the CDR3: TGCAGTGTTCCCAACACCGGGGAGCTGTTTTTT.

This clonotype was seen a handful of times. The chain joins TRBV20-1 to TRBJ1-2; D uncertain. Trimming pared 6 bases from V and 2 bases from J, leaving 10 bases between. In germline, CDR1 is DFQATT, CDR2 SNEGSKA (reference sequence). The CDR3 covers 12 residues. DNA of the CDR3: TGCAGTGCCACGGACGGGAACTATGGCTACACCTTC. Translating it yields CSATDGNYGYTF.

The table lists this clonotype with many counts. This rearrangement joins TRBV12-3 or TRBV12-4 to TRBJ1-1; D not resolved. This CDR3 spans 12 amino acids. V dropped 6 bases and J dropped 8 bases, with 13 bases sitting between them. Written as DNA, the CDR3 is TGTGCCAGCAGCCAAACGAGAGTAGAAGCTTTCTTT. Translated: CASSQTRVEAFF.

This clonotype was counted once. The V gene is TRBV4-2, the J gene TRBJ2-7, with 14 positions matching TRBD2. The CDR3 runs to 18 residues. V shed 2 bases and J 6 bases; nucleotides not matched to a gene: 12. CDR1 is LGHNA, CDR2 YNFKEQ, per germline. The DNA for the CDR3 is TGTGCCAGCAGCCAAATTATGGGACTAGCGGGAGACGGAGGCGAGCAGTACTTC. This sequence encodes CASSQIMGLAGDGGEQYF.

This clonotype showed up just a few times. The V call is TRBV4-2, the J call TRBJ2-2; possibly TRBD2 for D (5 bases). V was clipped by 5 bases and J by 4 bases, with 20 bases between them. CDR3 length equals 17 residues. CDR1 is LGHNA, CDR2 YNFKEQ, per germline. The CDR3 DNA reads TGTGCCAGCAGCTCCCACGTCTTTGGGGAGACCACCGGGGAGCTGTTTTTT. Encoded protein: CASSSHVFGETTGELFF.

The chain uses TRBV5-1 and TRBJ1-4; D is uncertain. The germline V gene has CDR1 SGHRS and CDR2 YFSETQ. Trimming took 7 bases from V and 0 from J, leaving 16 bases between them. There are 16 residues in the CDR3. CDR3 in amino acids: CASREGFLTTNEKLFF. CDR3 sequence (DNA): TGCGCCAGCCGAGAAGGATTTTTAACAACTAATGAAAAACTGTTTTTT.

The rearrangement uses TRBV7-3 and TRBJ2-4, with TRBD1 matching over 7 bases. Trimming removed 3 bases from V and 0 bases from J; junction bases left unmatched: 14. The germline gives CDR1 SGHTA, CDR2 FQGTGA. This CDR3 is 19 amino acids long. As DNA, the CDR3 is TGTGCCAGCAGCTTGGACCCCGGGACAGAGAAACTAGCCAAAAACATTCAGTACTTC. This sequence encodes CASSLDPGTEKLAKNIQYF.

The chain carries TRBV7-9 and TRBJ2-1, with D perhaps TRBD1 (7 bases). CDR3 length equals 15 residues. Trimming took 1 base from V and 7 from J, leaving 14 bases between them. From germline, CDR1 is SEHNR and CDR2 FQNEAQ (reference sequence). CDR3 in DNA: TGTGCCAGCAGCTTAGAGGCAGGGGGGTGGAATGAGCAGTTCTTC. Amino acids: CASSLEAGGWNEQFF. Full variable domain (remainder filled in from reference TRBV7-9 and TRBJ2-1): DTGVSQNPRHKITKRGQNVTFRCDPISEHNRLYWYRQTLGQGPEFLTYFQNEAQLEKSRLLSDRFSAERPKGSFSTLEIQRTEQGDSAMYLCASSLEAGGWNEQFFGPGTRLTVL.

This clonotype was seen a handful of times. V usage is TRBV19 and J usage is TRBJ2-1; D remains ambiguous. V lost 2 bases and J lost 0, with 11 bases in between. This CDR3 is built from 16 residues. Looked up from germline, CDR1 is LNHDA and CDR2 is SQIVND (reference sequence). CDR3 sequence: CASSIRPVSSYNEQFF. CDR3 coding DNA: TGTGCCAGTAGTATACGTCCCGTTAGCTCCTACAATGAGCAGTTCTTC.

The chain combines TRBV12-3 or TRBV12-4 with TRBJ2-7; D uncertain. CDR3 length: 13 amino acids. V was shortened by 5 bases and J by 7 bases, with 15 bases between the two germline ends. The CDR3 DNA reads TGTGCCAGCAGTCCCCCTCGTGAAGGAGAGCAGTACTTC. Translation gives CASSPPREGEQYF.

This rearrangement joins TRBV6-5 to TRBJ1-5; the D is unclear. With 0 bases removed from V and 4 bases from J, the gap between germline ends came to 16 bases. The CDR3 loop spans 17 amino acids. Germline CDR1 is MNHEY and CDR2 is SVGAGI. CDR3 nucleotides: TGTGCCAGCAGTTACTCGAAAGCGAGGTTCTGGAATCAGCCCCAGCATTTT. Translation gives CASSYSKARFWNQPQHF.

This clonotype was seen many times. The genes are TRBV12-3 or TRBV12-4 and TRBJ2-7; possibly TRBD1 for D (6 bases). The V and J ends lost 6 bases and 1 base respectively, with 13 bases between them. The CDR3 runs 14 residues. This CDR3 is CASSRRTGSYEQYF. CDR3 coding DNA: TGTGCCAGCAGCAGACGAACAGGGTCCTACGAGCAGTACTTC.

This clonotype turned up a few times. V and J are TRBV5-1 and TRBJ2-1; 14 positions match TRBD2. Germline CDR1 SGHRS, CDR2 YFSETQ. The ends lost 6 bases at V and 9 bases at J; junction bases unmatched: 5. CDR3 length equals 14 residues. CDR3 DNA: TGCGCCAGCACGGGGACTAGCGGGAGTAGTGAGCAGTTCTTC. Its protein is CASTGTSGSSEQFF.

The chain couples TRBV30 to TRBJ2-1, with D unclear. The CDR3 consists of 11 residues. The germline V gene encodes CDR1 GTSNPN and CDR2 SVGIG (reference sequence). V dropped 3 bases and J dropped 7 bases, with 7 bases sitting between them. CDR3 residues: CAWRLRNEQFF. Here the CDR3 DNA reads TGTGCCTGGAGATTACGGAATGAGCAGTTCTTC.

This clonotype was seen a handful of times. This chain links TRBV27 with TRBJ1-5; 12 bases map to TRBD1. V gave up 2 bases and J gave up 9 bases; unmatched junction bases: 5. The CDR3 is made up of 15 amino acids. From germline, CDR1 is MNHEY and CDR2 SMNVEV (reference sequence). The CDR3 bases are TGTGCCAGCAGTTTAGAAGGGACAGGGGGCACGCCCCAGCATTTT. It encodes CASSLEGTGGTPQHF.

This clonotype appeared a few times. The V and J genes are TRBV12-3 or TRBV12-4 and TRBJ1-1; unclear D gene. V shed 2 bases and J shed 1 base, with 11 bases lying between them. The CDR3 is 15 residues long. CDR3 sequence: CASSLIVSGNTEAFF. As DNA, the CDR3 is TGTGCCAGCAGTTTAATCGTCTCGGGGAACACTGAAGCTTTCTTT.

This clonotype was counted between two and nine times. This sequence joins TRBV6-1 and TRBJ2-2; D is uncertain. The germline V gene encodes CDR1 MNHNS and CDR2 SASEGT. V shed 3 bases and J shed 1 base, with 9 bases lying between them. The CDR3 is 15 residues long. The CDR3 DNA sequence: TGTGCCAGCAGTGAGGGCAGGAAGAACACCGGGGAGCTGTTTTTT. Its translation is CASSEGRKNTGELFF.

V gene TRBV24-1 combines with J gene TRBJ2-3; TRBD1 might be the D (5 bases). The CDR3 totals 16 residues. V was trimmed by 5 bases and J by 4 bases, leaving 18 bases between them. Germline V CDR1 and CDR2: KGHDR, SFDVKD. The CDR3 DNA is TGTGCCACCAGTGGTAATCAGGGTACCGGCGCAGATACGCAGTATTTT. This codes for CATSGNQGTGADTQYF.

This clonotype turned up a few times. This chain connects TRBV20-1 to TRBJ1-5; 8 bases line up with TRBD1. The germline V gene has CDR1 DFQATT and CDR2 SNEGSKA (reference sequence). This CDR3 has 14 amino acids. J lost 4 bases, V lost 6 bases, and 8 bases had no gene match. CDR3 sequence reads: CSAAQGAPNQPQHF. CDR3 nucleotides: TGCAGTGCGGCCCAGGGGGCGCCGAATCAGCCCCAGCATTTT.

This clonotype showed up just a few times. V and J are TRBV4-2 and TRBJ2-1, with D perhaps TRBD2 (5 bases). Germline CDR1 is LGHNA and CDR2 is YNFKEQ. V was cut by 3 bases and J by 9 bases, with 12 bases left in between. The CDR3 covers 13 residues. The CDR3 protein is CASSHGRGSEQFF. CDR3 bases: TGTGCCAGCAGCCACGGGCGAGGGAGTGAGCAGTTCTTC.

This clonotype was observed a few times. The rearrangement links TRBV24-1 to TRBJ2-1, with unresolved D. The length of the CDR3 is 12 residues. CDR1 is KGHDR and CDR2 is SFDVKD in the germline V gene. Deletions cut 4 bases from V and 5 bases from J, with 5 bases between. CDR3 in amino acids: CATSDRHNEQFF. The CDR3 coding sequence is TGTGCCACCAGTGACCGTCACAATGAGCAGTTCTTC.